This T cell receptor (beta chain) was captured by sequencing in a study of spatial heterogeneity in lung cancer. Documented time point: blood at routine non-recurrence follow-up after resection. Researchers sequenced whole RNA taken from tumor, nontumor lung or frozen PBMC without sorting. The CDR3 is made up of 13 amino acids. Trimming removed 4 bases at V and 8 bases at J, with 12 bases between. Germline V lookup: CDR1 ENHRY, CDR2 SYGVKD. This clonotype occurred a few times. TCRdb itself ran the 5' RACE reads through MiXCR, one entry per CDR3 protein. The sample lists some 120,000 distinct CDR3 sequences; 12% were seen once.

This rearrangement joins TRBV10-3 to TRBJ2-1; D is undetermined. The receptor comes from a male donor with early-stage non-small cell lung cancer. Sequences were derived from PBMCs, sampled at follow-up. The CDR3 here is CAISGRPKDEQFF. The CDR3 bases are TGTGCCATCAGTGGCAGGCCAAAGGATGAGCAGTTCTTC.